The 29 T cell receptor beta chains listed next were all sequenced from one sample in a study of lymphopenia after photon versus proton radiotherapy. Profiling relied on immunoSEQ multiplex PCR, and the TCRdb table lists in-frame clones only, not all of them. The table lists 150,000 to 200,000 clones, 70% to 90% of them singletons. The sequencing used peripheral blood, collected from a patient treated with photon-based radiotherapy. These receptors originate from a middle-aged man with gastric cancer.

This rearrangement joins TRBV5-1 to TRBJ1-2; no clear D. The length of the CDR3 is 14 residues. Germline lookup yields CDR1 SGHRS and CDR2 YFSETQ. Between the trimmed V and J ends, which lost 1 base and 4 bases, there was a span of 11 bases. Here the CDR3 DNA reads TGCGCCAGCAGCTTGACCGTAGGCCTCTATGGCTACACCTTC. It is translated as CASSLTVGLYGYTF.

The V and J genes are TRBV7-9 and TRBJ2-7; 8 bases align to TRBD2. The CDR3 is 15 residues long. Germline CDR1 SEHNR, CDR2 FQNEAQ (reference sequence). The V segment lost 6 bases and the J segment 1 base; nucleotides outside the gene matches: 8. The DNA of the CDR3 is TGTGCCAGCAGTCACCGTGGACTAGCATCCTACGAGCAGTACTTC. Translated, it gives CASSHRGLASYEQYF.

In DNA, the CDR3 is TGTGCCAGCAACCTGGAGACTGAAGCTTTCTTT. Protein: CASNLETEAFF. The gene calls are TRBV2 and TRBJ1-1; D not certain. The V gene lost 7 bases and the J gene lost 5 bases, with 8 bases spanning the gap. The CDR3 runs 11 residues. From germline, CDR1 is SNHLY and CDR2 FYNNEI.

This clone was seen a handful of times. The chain couples TRBV5-6 to TRBJ1-1, with D tentatively TRBD1 (5 bases). The germline V gene encodes CDR1 SGHDT and CDR2 YYEEEE. V lost 1 base, J lost 1 base, and 11 bases lay in between. The CDR3 totals 15 residues. The CDR3 nucleotides are TGTGCCAGCAGCTTGTATTGGGGGAAGAACACTGAAGCTTTCTTT. Translated, it gives CASSLYWGKNTEAFF.

J is TRBJ2-5 and V is TRBV29-1, with a possible D match to TRBD1 (6 bases). The CDR3 is 12 residues long. Trimming shortened V by 5 bases and J by 2 bases, and 9 bases separated the two germline ends. Germline assignment: CDR1 SQVTM and CDR2 ANQGSEA. In DNA form, the CDR3 reads TGCAGCGTTTACGGACAGCAAGAGACCCAGTACTTC. Translating gives CSVYGQQETQYF.

The chain carries TRBV25-1 and TRBJ2-1; D ambiguous. The CDR3 extends over 12 amino acids. The germline V gene has CDR1 MGHDK and CDR2 SYGVNS. V dropped 6 bases and J dropped 4 bases, with 7 bases sitting between them. CDR3 in DNA: TGTGCCAGCAGGCCCACTTACAATGAGCAGTTCTTC. It encodes CASRPTYNEQFF.

V usage is TRBV14 and J usage is TRBJ2-3; 10 positions agree with TRBD1. The CDR3 spans 18 residues. V lost 0 bases and J lost 1; bases outside the gene matches: 7. Germline assignment: CDR1 SGHDN and CDR2 FVKESK. CDR3 sequence (DNA): TGTGCCAGCAGCCAAGACCGGACAGGGGGGCGAGGCACAGATACGCAGTATTTT. Residues: CASSQDRTGGRGTDTQYF.

The chain employs TRBV9 and TRBJ2-3; 10 nucleotides line up with TRBD2. The CDR3 has 15 amino acids. CDR1 and CDR2 from the germline V gene are SGDLS and YYNGEE. J gave up 6 bases and V 0 bases, and 4 bases lay outside the gene matches. The CDR3 region is CASSVVSGRTDTQYF. CDR3 bases: TGTGCCAGCAGCGTAGTTAGCGGGAGGACGGATACGCAGTATTTT.

V gene TRBV28 combines with J gene TRBJ1-5; possible D gene TRBD1, 6 bases. This CDR3 is 17 amino acids long. The germline V gene encodes CDR1 MDHEN and CDR2 SYDVKM. V lost 10 bases and J 7 bases, leaving 29 bases between the germline ends. CDR3 coding DNA: TGTGCCACCACGAGGGCGACGGGACAACCGGCAGGGCAGCCCCAGCATTTT. Translation gives CATTRATGQPAGQPQHF.

This chain connects TRBV5-1 to TRBJ2-4; D is perhaps TRBD1 (5 bases). V was pared by 0 bases and J by 9 bases, with 7 bases between. The CDR3 is made up of 12 amino acids. Germline CDR1 SGHRS, CDR2 YFSETQ. The CDR3 DNA is TGCGCCAGCAGCTTGGAGGGGATCATTCAGTACTTC. This encodes CASSLEGIIQYF.

The chain is built from TRBV5-6 and TRBJ2-5, with TRBD1 matching over 8 bases. CDR3 length: 15 residues. The trim removed 4 bases at V and 4 bases at J, leaving 9 bases unmatched. From germline, CDR1 is SGHDT and CDR2 YYEEEE. The CDR3: CASSRLDRVGETQYF. CDR3 DNA: TGTGCCAGCAGCAGACTGGACAGGGTAGGAGAGACCCAGTACTTC.

The chain joins TRBV5-6 to TRBJ1-5; 8 bases map to TRBD1. This CDR3 region has 16 residues. The germline gives CDR1 SGHDT, CDR2 YYEEEE. V lost 0 bases, J lost 0 bases, and 2 bases stayed unmatched. CDR3 in DNA: TGTGCCAGCAGCTTGGAAGGACAGGGTAGCAATCAGCCCCAGCATTTT. Translation gives CASSLEGQGSNQPQHF.

The V and J genes are TRBV5-1 and TRBJ1-2; 10 bases fit TRBD1. Germline V gene lookup returns CDR1 SGHRS and CDR2 YFSETQ. The CDR3 contains 16 residues. J lost 6 bases, V lost 4 bases, and 12 bases had no gene match. CDR3 sequence: CASSLGQGPRSHGYTF. The CDR3 nucleotides read TGCGCCAGCAGCCTGGGACAGGGGCCACGATCCCATGGCTACACCTTC.

This chain uses TRBV6-6 with TRBJ2-7; either TRBD1 or TRBD2 may fit D (5 bases each). In germline, CDR1 is MNHNY, CDR2 SVGAGI (reference sequence). V shed 7 bases and J shed 0 bases, with 16 bases lying between them. The CDR3 length is 15 residues. This CDR3 reads CASTNRDGSSYEQYF. CDR3 DNA: TGTGCCAGCACGAATAGGGACGGTTCCTCCTACGAGCAGTACTTC.

V is TRBV5-8 and J is TRBJ2-7; D call uncertain. V was cut by 5 bases and J by 0 bases, with 6 bases left in between. Per germline, CDR1 SGHTS and CDR2 YDEGEE. CDR3 size: 12 residues. The CDR3 DNA sequence: TGTGCCAGCAGGCAGAGCTCCTACGAGCAGTACTTC. This sequence encodes CASRQSSYEQYF.

V gene TRBV28 combines with J gene TRBJ1-2; 7 nucleotides agree with TRBD1. This CDR3 has 15 amino acids. V shed 2 bases and J 2 bases; nucleotides not matched to a gene: 5. Germline-derived CDR1 and CDR2 are MDHEN and SYDVKM. The CDR3 DNA sequence: TGTGCCAGCAGTTTACGGACAGGAATAAACTATGGCTACACCTTC. This sequence encodes CASSLRTGINYGYTF.

This clone is a singleton in its sample. The CDR3 DNA reads TGCGCCAGCTCTTACACGGGGGGCACAGATACGCAGTATTTT. Its translation is CASSYTGGTDTQYF. The rearrangement links TRBV5-1 to TRBJ2-3, with D perhaps matching TRBD2 (6 bases). The CDR3 loop spans 14 amino acids. Germline loops: CDR1 SGHRS, CDR2 YFSETQ. Trimming took 7 bases from V and 1 from J, leaving 13 bases between them.

The genes are TRBV9 and TRBJ1-5; D might be TRBD1 (6 bases). Trimming took 4 bases from V and 0 from J, leaving 8 bases between them. The CDR3 is made up of 14 amino acids. Germline lookup yields CDR1 SGDLS and CDR2 YYNGEE. The CDR3 is CASSRTVSNQPQHF. In DNA form, the CDR3 reads TGTGCCAGCAGCAGGACAGTTAGCAATCAGCCCCAGCATTTT.

The sample holds one count of this clone. The CDR3 DNA sequence: TGCGCCAGCAGTGAGTCCCTAGCGGGAGGCCAGGAAACGCAGTATTTT. It yields the protein CASSESLAGGQETQYF. V gene TRBV10-1 combines with J gene TRBJ2-3; 11 bases line up with TRBD2. CDR3 size: 16 residues. V lost 0 bases and J lost 9; bases outside the gene matches: 8. Per the germline V gene, CDR1 is WNHNN and CDR2 is SYGVQD (reference sequence).

The chain recombines TRBV5-1 with TRBJ2-1, with D possibly TRBD1 on 5 matching bases. The CDR3 has 14 residues. CDR1 is SGHRS, CDR2 YFSETQ, per germline. V was cut by 4 bases and J by 4 bases, with 12 bases left in between. Written as DNA, the CDR3 is TGCGCCAGCAGCACCGACAGTAATTACAATGAGCAGTTCTTC. Protein: CASSTDSNYNEQFF. The full variable domain, its missing parts supplied by reference TRBV5-1 and TRBJ2-1, is KAGVTQTPRYLIKTRGQQVTLSCSPISGHRSVSWYQQTPGQGLQFLFEYFSETQRNKGNFPGRFSGRQFSNSRSEMNVSTLELGDSALYLCASSTDSNYNEQFFGPGTRLTVL.

This clone was counted once. The V call is TRBV7-9, the J call TRBJ2-7, with 7 bases matching TRBD1. CDR1 and CDR2 (germline): SEHNR, FQNEAQ (reference sequence). This CDR3 is 16 amino acids long. J gave up 2 bases and V 0 bases, and 7 bases lay outside the gene matches. This CDR3 is CASSLADRERPYEQYF. The CDR3, as DNA: TGTGCCAGCAGCTTAGCTGACAGGGAAAGGCCCTACGAGCAGTACTTC.

This clone was seen a few times. V and J are TRBV1 and TRBJ1-2; the table's D call TRBD1 went unverified against the DNA. TRBV1 corresponds to a pseudogene. The CDR3 consists of 17 residues. This CDR3 is CTSSQVQGARAFYGYTF. DNA of the CDR3: TGCACCAGCAGCCAAGTCCAGGGGGCGAGGGCCTTCTATGGCTACACCTTC.

V is TRBV30 and J is TRBJ2-7; 7 nucleotides line up with TRBD1. This CDR3 is 13 amino acids long. Germline CDR1 reads GTSNPN; CDR2 reads SVGIG (reference sequence). V was pared by 1 base and J by 1 base, with 1 base of the junction left unmatched. The CDR3 is CAWSAGQSYEQYF. The CDR3 nucleotides read TGTGCCTGGAGTGCGGGACAGTCCTACGAGCAGTACTTC.

This clone was seen a single time. The J gene is TRBJ1-1, the V gene TRBV10-3; D remains unclear. Trimming took off 0 bases at V and 0 bases at J, with 8 bases between the two ends. CDR1 is ENHRY and CDR2 is SYGVKD in the germline V gene. This CDR3 contains 15 residues. Here the CDR3 reads CAISESISVNTEAFF. For the CDR3, the DNA is TGTGCCATCAGTGAGTCGATTAGCGTGAACACTGAAGCTTTCTTT.

V is TRBV15 and J is TRBJ2-7, with D tentatively TRBD2 (6 bases). CDR1 and CDR2 (germline): LNHNV, YYDKDF (reference sequence). There are 15 residues in the CDR3. The V gene lost 0 bases and the J gene lost 4 bases, with 13 bases spanning the gap. CDR3 sequence: CATSRDRDAGYEQYF. The CDR3 DNA sequence: TGTGCCACCAGCAGAGATCGGGATGCGGGGTACGAGCAGTACTTC.

This chain's CDR3 is CASSLLGLANTGELFF. The CDR3 DNA is TGTGCCAGCAGTCTACTGGGACTAGCGAACACCGGGGAGCTGTTTTTT. This sequence joins TRBV7-2 and TRBJ2-2; TRBD2 matches at 8 bases. The V segment lost 6 bases and the J segment 0 bases; nucleotides outside the gene matches: 6. This CDR3 has 16 residues. CDR1 is SGHTA and CDR2 is FQGNSA in the germline V gene.

V is TRBV6-1 and J is TRBJ2-1; 7 bases align to TRBD2. Germline V CDR1 and CDR2: MNHNS, SASEGT. The CDR3 spans 11 residues. The CDR3 DNA follows: TGTGTCGCGGGAGAAAGGGGTGAGCAGTTCTTC. Translation: CVAGERGEQFF.

The chain is built from TRBV5-1 and TRBJ2-3, with no clear D. In germline, CDR1 is SGHRS, CDR2 YFSETQ. This CDR3 spans 15 amino acids. Trimming removed 4 bases at V and 6 bases at J, with 18 bases between. For the CDR3, the DNA is TGCGCCAGCAGCCAACAGCATGGAGCGTCGGATACGCAGTATTTT. It yields the protein CASSQQHGASDTQYF.

This chain uses TRBV6-1 with TRBJ2-4, with D tentatively TRBD2 (6 bases). V lost 8 bases and J 7 bases, leaving 12 bases between the germline ends. Looked up from germline, CDR1 is MNHNS and CDR2 is SASEGT. The CDR3 consists of 12 residues. CDR3 loop: CASSPGSNIQYF. CDR3 in DNA: TGTGCCAGCTCCCCCGGGAGTAACATTCAGTACTTC.